This T cell receptor (beta chain) originates from a study of cytomegalovirus exposure and HLA in healthy donors. The PCR made use of 60 Vbeta and 13 Jbeta primers. Here immunoSEQ multiplex PCR was the method, and the copy in TCRdb shows in-frame clones only, minus some. Of under 200,000 clones listed, roughly 83% are singletons. Only one count was recorded for this clone. Germline lookup yields CDR1 KGHSH and CDR2 LQKENI. J lost 4 bases, V lost 8 bases, and 8 bases had no gene match. This CDR3 is 15 amino acids long. The chain carries TRBV18 and TRBJ2-2; TRBD1 matches at 9 bases. The sequence was obtained from a man aged 25 to 40 in good health and CMV-seronegative. Sequencing was performed on PBMCs. The CDR3 here is CASVTGGVGTGELFF. The CDR3 nucleotides read TGTGCCAGCGTGACAGGGGGAGTCGGCACCGGGGAGCTGTTTTTT. The variable domain in full, completed from reference TRBV18 and TRBJ2-2, reads NAGVMQNPRHLVRRRGQEARLRCSPMKGHSHVYWYRQLPEEGLKFMVYLQKENIIDESGMPKERFSAEFPKEGPSILRIQQVVRGDSAAYFCASVTGGVGTGELFFGEGSRLTVL.